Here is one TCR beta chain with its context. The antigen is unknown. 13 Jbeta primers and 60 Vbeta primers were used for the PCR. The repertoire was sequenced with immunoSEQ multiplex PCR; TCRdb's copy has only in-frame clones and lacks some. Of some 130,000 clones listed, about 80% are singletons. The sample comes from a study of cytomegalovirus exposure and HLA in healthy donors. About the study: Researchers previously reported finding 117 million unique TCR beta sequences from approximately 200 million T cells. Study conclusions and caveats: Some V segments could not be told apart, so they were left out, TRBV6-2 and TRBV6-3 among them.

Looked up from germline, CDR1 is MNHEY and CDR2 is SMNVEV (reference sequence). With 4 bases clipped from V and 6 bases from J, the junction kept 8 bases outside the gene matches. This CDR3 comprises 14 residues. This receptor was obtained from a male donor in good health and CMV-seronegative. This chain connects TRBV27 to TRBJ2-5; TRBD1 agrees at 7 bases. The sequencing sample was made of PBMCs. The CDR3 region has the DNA TGTGCCAGCAGTTCCTCGACAGGGTGGAAGACCCAGTACTTC. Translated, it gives CASSSSTGWKTQYF.